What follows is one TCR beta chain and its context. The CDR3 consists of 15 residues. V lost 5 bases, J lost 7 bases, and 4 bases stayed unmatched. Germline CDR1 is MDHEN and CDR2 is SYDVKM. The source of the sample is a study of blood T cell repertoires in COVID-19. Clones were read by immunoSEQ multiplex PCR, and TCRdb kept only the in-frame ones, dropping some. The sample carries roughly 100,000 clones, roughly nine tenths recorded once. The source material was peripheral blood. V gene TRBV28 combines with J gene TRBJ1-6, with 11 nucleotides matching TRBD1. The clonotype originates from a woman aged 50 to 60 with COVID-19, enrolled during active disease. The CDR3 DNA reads TGTGCCAGCAGTCTCGGGGACAGGGGGAATTCACCCCTCCACTTT. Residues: CASSLGDRGNSPLHF.